Each of the 24 T cell receptor beta chains below was sequenced from the same sample in a study of blood T cell repertoires in COVID-19 (dated by TCRdb to 2020 to 2021). Library method: the immunoSEQ multiplex PCR assay. Entries here come from immuneACCESS through TCRdb and include only in-frame sequences with V and J called. Some clones fail to appear in such tables; in the studies checked, an unresolved V gene covers under half of the shortfall, and the cause of the remainder is unknown. For this sample there are some 200,000 clones; around three quarters appear just once. The ten largest clones represent 5.5% to 7% of the sample. The specimen sequenced was peripheral blood. The receptor set was obtained from an older woman with acute or convalescent COVID-19.

V is TRBV28 and J is TRBJ1-4; maybe TRBD1 (6 bases). Trimming took off 3 bases at V and 3 bases at J, with 8 bases between the two ends. Germline V gene lookup returns CDR1 MDHEN and CDR2 SYDVKM. CDR3 size: 14 residues. The DNA of the CDR3 is TGTGCCAGCAGTTTGGGGGGGCCTAATGAAAAACTGTTTTTT. As protein: CASSLGGPNEKLFF.

V usage is TRBV7-2 and J usage is TRBJ2-5; TRBD2 matches at 9 bases. The V gene end was trimmed by 3 bases and the J gene end by 1 base; junction bases not matched to a gene: 9. Germline CDR1 and CDR2: SGHTA and FQGNSA. This CDR3 comprises 17 residues. The CDR3: CASSLGRLAGIQETQYF. Written as DNA, the CDR3 is TGTGCCAGCAGCTTGGGTCGGCTAGCGGGAATCCAAGAGACCCAGTACTTC.

This chain connects TRBV5-1 to TRBJ1-2; TRBD1 matches at 9 bases. CDR1 is SGHRS and CDR2 is YFSETQ in the germline V gene. The CDR3 is 15 amino acids. Trimming at V came to 0 bases and at J to 6 bases, leaving 6 bases not matched to a gene. Here the CDR3 DNA reads TGCGCCAGCAGCTTGGGGGGACAGGGCTGGCATGGCTACACCTTC. This codes for CASSLGGQGWHGYTF.

This clone was picked up one time. The chain combines TRBV9 with TRBJ1-5; 9 nucleotides match TRBD1. Trimming at V came to 4 bases and at J to 6 bases, leaving 8 bases not matched to a gene. Germline loops: CDR1 SGDLS, CDR2 YYNGEE. The CDR3 runs to 15 residues. The CDR3: CASSPRGQGIQPQHF. The CDR3, as DNA: TGTGCCAGCAGCCCACGGGGACAGGGAATTCAGCCCCAGCATTTT.

Comment on this clone: Other nucleotide sequences in the sample specify the same CDR3. The chain joins TRBV6-1 to TRBJ1-5, with D uncertain. Germline V gives CDR1 MNHNS, CDR2 SASEGT. CDR3 length: 15 residues. Trimming cost V 3 bases and J 0 bases, with 9 bases left between them. Written as DNA, the CDR3 is TGTGCCAGCAGTGACCCCGTATATAGCAATCAGCCCCAGCATTTT. It encodes CASSDPVYSNQPQHF.

This clone was recorded a few times. The chain employs TRBV28 and TRBJ2-5, with a tentative D call TRBD1 (6 bases). The germline CDR1 and CDR2 sequences are MDHEN and SYDVKM. The V end was cut by 3 bases, the J end by 0 bases, with 11 bases between. The CDR3 extends over 15 amino acids. The CDR3 protein is CASSFFQGYQETQYF. The DNA for the CDR3 is TGTGCCAGCAGTTTCTTTCAGGGGTACCAAGAGACCCAGTACTTC. Full variable domain (missing parts from reference TRBV28 and TRBJ2-5): DVKVTQSSRYLVKRTGEKVFLECVQDMDHENMFWYRQDPGLGLRLIYFSYDVKMKEKGDIPEGYSVSREKKERFSLILESASTNQTSMYLCASSFFQGYQETQYFGPGTRLLVL.

The chain couples TRBV4-2 to TRBJ1-4; 7 positions agree with TRBD1. There are 14 residues in the CDR3. Trimming removed 1 base from V and 8 bases from J; junction bases left unmatched: 4. CDR1 is LGHNA and CDR2 is YNFKEQ in the germline V gene. CDR3 coding DNA: TGTGCCAGCAGCCAAGGACAGGGACAGGAAAAACTGTTTTTT. It is translated as CASSQGQGQEKLFF.

This clone has just one count. This chain links TRBV28 with TRBJ1-1, with 11 bases lining up with TRBD1. Germline V gives CDR1 MDHEN, CDR2 SYDVKM. V shed 0 bases and J 4 bases; nucleotides not matched to a gene: 1. This CDR3 has 15 residues. CDR3 nucleotides: TGTGCCAGCAGTTTATGGGGACAGGGGGGCACTGAAGCTTTCTTT. This sequence encodes CASSLWGQGGTEAFF. The variable domain in full, with the rest retrieved from reference TRBV28 and TRBJ1-1, is DVKVTQSSRYLVKRTGEKVFLECVQDMDHENMFWYRQDPGLGLRLIYFSYDVKMKEKGDIPEGYSVSREKKERFSLILESASTNQTSMYLCASSLWGQGGTEAFFGQGTRLTVV.

This chain connects TRBV18 to TRBJ2-2; 11 bases are a match to TRBD1. The CDR3 has 17 residues. Germline CDR1 reads KGHSH; CDR2 reads LQKENI. With 3 bases clipped from V and 7 bases from J, the junction kept 10 bases outside the gene matches. CDR3 amino acids: CASSPQGQGALYGELFF. CDR3 nucleotide sequence: TGTGCCAGCTCACCCCAAGGACAGGGGGCATTATACGGGGAGCTGTTTTTT.

V gene TRBV6-5 combines with J gene TRBJ2-2; D possibly corresponds to TRBD2 (5 bases). Germline V gene sequence: CDR1 MNHEY, CDR2 SVGAGI. V lost 4 bases and J lost 4, with 10 bases in between. This CDR3 contains 14 residues. DNA for the CDR3: TGTGCCAGCAGTTCACCAGAGGGCACCGGGGAGCTGTTTTTT. Its translation is CASSSPEGTGELFF.

This sequence joins TRBV7-2 and TRBJ2-1; the match to TRBD2 covers 8 bases. The J segment lost 1 base and the V segment lost 6 bases, leaving 8 bases of the junction unmatched. Germline loops: CDR1 SGHTA, CDR2 FQGNSA. CDR3 length equals 16 residues. Written as DNA, the CDR3 is TGTGCCAGCAGGCCAACTAGCGGAGATTCCTACAATGAGCAGTTCTTC. This translates into CASRPTSGDSYNEQFF.

The V call is TRBV7-2, the J call TRBJ2-1; D might be TRBD1 (6 bases). The V gene lost 2 bases and the J gene lost 3 bases, with 8 bases spanning the gap. CDR3 length equals 14 residues. Germline CDR1 and CDR2: SGHTA and FQGNSA. CDR3 DNA sequence: TGTGCCAGCAGCTTACGACAGGTCTACAATGAGCAGTTCTTC. It specifies CASSLRQVYNEQFF. Full variable domain (missing parts from reference TRBV7-2 and TRBJ2-1): GAGVSQSPSNKVTEKGKDVELRCDPISGHTALYWYRQSLGQGLEFLIYFQGNSAPDKSGLPSDRFSAERTGGSVSTLTIQRTQQEDSAVYLCASSLRQVYNEQFFGPGTRLTVL.

In the case of this clone: In the same sample, other DNA sequences code for this CDR3. This rearrangement joins TRBV5-1 to TRBJ1-4; 8 positions match TRBD1. The CDR3 covers 14 residues. CDR1 and CDR2 (germline): SGHRS, YFSETQ. J lost 8 bases, V lost 0 bases, and 3 bases had no gene match. CDR3 in DNA: TGCGCCAGCAGCTTGGGGACAGGGCGGGAAAAACTGTTTTTT. Protein: CASSLGTGREKLFF. Using reference TRBV5-1 and TRBJ1-4 for the parts outside the CDR3, the full variable domain is KAGVTQTPRYLIKTRGQQVTLSCSPISGHRSVSWYQQTPGQGLQFLFEYFSETQRNKGNFPGRFSGRQFSNSRSEMNVSTLELGDSALYLCASSLGTGREKLFFGSGTQLSVL.

J is TRBJ2-2 and V is TRBV12-3 or TRBV12-4; D is perhaps TRBD1 (5 bases). Trimming cost V 6 bases and J 12 bases, with 14 bases left between them. The CDR3 sequence is 12 residues long. The CDR3 bases are TGTGCCAGCAGGGCGGACACGCCCAAGCTGTTTTTT. Residues: CASRADTPKLFF.

This clone appeared a few times. This chain joins TRBV5-1 and TRBJ1-6; D perhaps matches TRBD1 (5 bases). The CDR3 spans 15 residues. Germline V gene data show CDR1 as SGHRS and CDR2 as YFSETQ. With 0 bases removed from V and 5 bases from J, the gap between germline ends came to 9 bases. CDR3 DNA: TGCGCCAGCAGCTTGGGACAGACCGATAATTCACCCCTCCACTTT. It translates to CASSLGQTDNSPLHF. Full variable domain (missing parts from reference TRBV5-1 and TRBJ1-6): KAGVTQTPRYLIKTRGQQVTLSCSPISGHRSVSWYQQTPGQGLQFLFEYFSETQRNKGNFPGRFSGRQFSNSRSEMNVSTLELGDSALYLCASSLGQTDNSPLHFGNGTRLTVT.

With respect to this clone: This clone may be a read error of a much larger clone one base away. The chain joins TRBV6-5 to TRBJ2-1, with TRBD2 identical over 9 bases. This CDR3 is built from 15 residues. V gave up 2 bases and J gave up 2 bases; unmatched junction bases: 1. Looked up from germline, CDR1 is MNHEY and CDR2 is SVGAGI. CDR3 DNA: TGTGCCAGCAGTTACGCTAGCGGGGCCTACAATGAGCAGTTCTTC. It encodes CASSYASGAYNEQFF.

J is TRBJ2-1 and V is TRBV5-8; perhaps TRBD1 as D (5 bases). CDR3 length equals 13 residues. Trimming removed 1 base at V and 4 bases at J, with 6 bases between. Germline V gene data show CDR1 as SGHTS and CDR2 as YDEGEE. CDR3 bases: TGTGCCAGCAGCTTGTCAGGGTACAATGAGCAGTTCTTC. Translating it yields CASSLSGYNEQFF.

The V and J genes are TRBV3-1 (or the pseudogene TRBV3-2) and TRBJ1-6, with D hard to call. Germline V gene sequence: CDR1 LGHDT, CDR2 YNNKEL (reference sequence). The CDR3 runs to 15 residues. V was cut by 0 bases and J by 4 bases, with 7 bases left in between. The CDR3, as DNA: TGTGCCAGCAGCCAAGATTCCGAGTATAATTCACCCCTCCACTTT. Amino acid sequence: CASSQDSEYNSPLHF.

The CDR3 coding sequence is TGTGCCAGCAGTGAATTTCGGGGCACAGATACGCAGTATTTT. Translation: CASSEFRGTDTQYF. This chain uses TRBV2 with TRBJ2-3, with no clear D. The germline gives CDR1 SNHLY, CDR2 FYNNEI. CDR3 length: 14 residues. Trimming cost V 2 bases and J 1 base, with 7 bases left between them. The full variable domain, with the rest looked up from reference TRBV2 and TRBJ2-3, is EPEVTQTPSHQVTQMGQEVILRCVPISNHLYFYWYRQILGQKVEFLVSFYNNEISEKSEIFDDQFSVERPDGSNFTLKIRSTKLEDSAMYFCASSEFRGTDTQYFGPGTRLTVL.

This clone was observed a handful of times. The chain links TRBV15 to TRBJ2-2; no clear D gene. CDR1 and CDR2 (germline): LNHNV, YYDKDF (reference sequence). V lost 4 bases and J 8 bases, leaving 8 bases between the germline ends. The CDR3 runs to 12 residues. CDR3 sequence (DNA): TGTGCCACCAGCACTAGTACGGGGGAGCTGTTTTTT. This gives the protein CATSTSTGELFF.

The CDR3 here is CASSFGGTDHSGNTIYF. The DNA for the CDR3 is TGTGCCAGCAGTTTCGGAGGGACGGATCACTCTGGAAACACCATATATTTT. V is TRBV28 and J is TRBJ1-3, with TRBD1 as a possible D gene (5 bases). The germline CDR1 and CDR2 sequences are MDHEN and SYDVKM. The V end lost 3 bases, the J end lost 0 bases, and 15 bases lay between the germline ends. CDR3 length: 17 amino acids.

This clone came up a few times. This CDR3 is also generated by other DNA sequences in the sample. The V and J genes are TRBV13 and TRBJ1-3; TRBD1 is a possible D gene (5 bases). The CDR3 length is 15 residues. Germline CDR1 reads PRHDT; CDR2 reads FYEKMQ (reference sequence). Trimming shortened V by 5 bases and J by 0 bases, and 11 bases separated the two germline ends. CDR3 coding DNA: TGTGCCAGCAGCCTCGACAGCAGCTCTGGAAACACCATATATTTT. Encoded protein: CASSLDSSSGNTIYF. The whole variable domain, filled in from reference TRBV13 and TRBJ1-3, reads AAGVIQSPRHLIKEKRETATLKCYPIPRHDTVYWYQQGPGQDPQFLISFYEKMQSDKGSIPDRFSAQQFSDYHSELNMSSLELGDSALYFCASSLDSSSGNTIYFGEGSWLTVV.

The genes are TRBV9 and TRBJ1-6, with 7 nucleotides matching TRBD1. V lost 5 bases, J lost 7 bases, and 6 bases stayed unmatched. The CDR3 consists of 14 residues. Per the germline V gene, CDR1 is SGDLS and CDR2 is YYNGEE. CDR3 bases: TGTGCCAGCAGTTTTACAGGGGAAAATTCACCCCTCCACTTT. It yields the protein CASSFTGENSPLHF. Variable domain in full (rest from reference TRBV9 and TRBJ1-6): DSGVTQTPKHLITATGQRVTLRCSPRSGDLSVYWYQQSLDQGLQFLIQYYNGEERAKGNILERFSAQQFPDLHSELNLSSLELGDSALYFCASSFTGENSPLHFGNGTRLTVT.

The chain links TRBV5-6 to TRBJ1-5; D is ambiguous. The CDR3 has 15 amino acids. Per the germline V gene, CDR1 is SGHDT and CDR2 is YYEEEE. The ends were cut back, 4 bases at V and 0 bases at J, with 11 bases in the middle. CDR3: CASSRTDFSNQPQHF. The CDR3 DNA is TGTGCCAGCAGCCGGACGGACTTTAGCAATCAGCCCCAGCATTTT.